The rows below give T cell receptor beta chains drawn from one sample of a study of blood T cell repertoires in COVID-19. Profiled with immunoSEQ multiplex PCR; TCRdb holds only in-frame clones, not every one. The sample shows under 95,000 clones, 70% to 85% of them seen only once. The sample was peripheral blood. These receptors were taken from a woman aged 80 or over with COVID-19, enrolled during active disease. Both conserved end residues are part of each CDR3. Fields, in order: V gene, clone size, J gene, D gene, CDR3 DNA, CDR3 protein. A D gene is named only where the DNA matches it firmly. Not every row has a clone size; where given, it reads once, few, many or a size class.

v_call: TRBV6-2/TRBV6-3
clone_size: .
j_call: TRBJ2-7
d_call: .
cdr3_nt: TGTGCCAGCAGTCGTCGGGACTACGAGCAGTACTTC
cdr3_aa: CASSRRDYEQYF

v_call: TRBV7-2
clone_size: .
j_call: TRBJ1-4
d_call: TRBD1
cdr3_nt: TGTGCCAGCAGCCAAGGGGGACAGTCAAATGAAAAACTGTTTTTT
cdr3_aa: CASSQGGQSNEKLFF

v_call: TRBV5-5
clone_size: .
j_call: TRBJ2-7
d_call: TRBD2
cdr3_nt: TGTGCCAGCAGCTTGGGACTAGCTCCCAACGAGCAGTACTTC
cdr3_aa: CASSLGLAPNEQYF

v_call: TRBV10-3
clone_size: .
j_call: TRBJ2-7
d_call: TRBD1
cdr3_nt: TGTGCCATCAGTGAGAGGACAGGGTCCATTGAGCAGTACTTC
cdr3_aa: CAISERTGSIEQYF

v_call: TRBV4-2
clone_size: .
j_call: TRBJ2-3
d_call: .
cdr3_nt: TGTGCCAGCAGCCAAGGCATCTTGGATCGGGGGAACACAGATACGCAGTATTTT
cdr3_aa: CASSQGILDRGNTDTQYF

v_call: TRBV27
clone_size: .
j_call: TRBJ2-5
d_call: TRBD1
cdr3_nt: TGTGCCAGCAGTCACAGGGGTCGGGAGACCCAGTACTTC
cdr3_aa: CASSHRGRETQYF

v_call: TRBV24-1
clone_size: .
j_call: TRBJ1-5
d_call: TRBD1
cdr3_nt: TGTGCCACCAGTGATTTGCGGGGTGTTGAGACAGGGACGTTTTGGGTTTGTCAGCCCCAGCATTTT
cdr3_aa: CATSDLRGVETGTFWVCQPQHF

v_call: TRBV3-1/TRBV3-2
clone_size: .
j_call: TRBJ2-7
d_call: TRBD2
cdr3_nt: TGTGCCAGCAGCCCTTTCGGACTAGCGGGAGATAGCGAGCAGTACTTC
cdr3_aa: CASSPFGLAGDSEQYF

v_call: TRBV5-6
clone_size: .
j_call: TRBJ2-7
d_call: TRBD2
cdr3_nt: TGTGCCAGCAGCCGCGGACTAGCGGGGAGCTCCTACGAGCAGTACTTC
cdr3_aa: CASSRGLAGSSYEQYF

v_call: TRBV20-1
clone_size: .
j_call: TRBJ2-3
d_call: .
cdr3_nt: TGCAGTGCTCCCCTTACAGATACGCAGTATTTT
cdr3_aa: CSAPLTDTQYF

v_call: TRBV6-5
clone_size: .
j_call: TRBJ1-6
d_call: TRBD1
cdr3_nt: TGTGCCAGCACCCTACAGGGGATTAATTCACCCCTCCACTTT
cdr3_aa: CASTLQGINSPLHF

v_call: TRBV30
clone_size: .
j_call: TRBJ1-1
d_call: .
cdr3_nt: TGTGCCTGGACTCTGTCAGGCACTGAAGCTTTCTTT
cdr3_aa: CAWTLSGTEAFF

v_call: TRBV2
clone_size: .
j_call: TRBJ1-4
d_call: TRBD1
cdr3_nt: TGTGCCAGCCAAAGGGGGACAGGGGCCGAAAAACTGTTTTTT
cdr3_aa: CASQRGTGAEKLFF

v_call: TRBV30
clone_size: .
j_call: TRBJ2-3
d_call: TRBD2
cdr3_nt: TGTGCCTGGAGTGGACTAGCGGGGGGTCGATCGCAGTATTTT
cdr3_aa: CAWSGLAGGRSQYF

v_call: TRBV7-9
clone_size: .
j_call: TRBJ2-6
d_call: .
cdr3_nt: TGTGCCAGCAGCTCCCAGGGTACCGGGGCCAACGTCCTGACTTTC
cdr3_aa: CASSSQGTGANVLTF

v_call: TRBV7-8
clone_size: few
j_call: TRBJ2-7
d_call: .
cdr3_nt: TGTGCCAGCAGCTTACTCCGGGGAGTGGGATACGAGCAGTACTTC
cdr3_aa: CASSLLRGVGYEQYF

v_call: TRBV6-5
clone_size: .
j_call: TRBJ2-6
d_call: .
cdr3_nt: TGTGCCAGCAGCTCGGTGGGCACTGGGGCCAACGTCCTGACTTTC
cdr3_aa: CASSSVGTGANVLTF

v_call: TRBV29-1
clone_size: .
j_call: TRBJ2-1
d_call: TRBD1
cdr3_nt: TGCAGCGGAAGGACAGGGGGTCGCAATGAGCAGTTCTTC
cdr3_aa: CSGRTGGRNEQFF

v_call: TRBV6-5
clone_size: .
j_call: TRBJ2-1
d_call: TRBD1
cdr3_nt: TGTGCCAGCAGCTACCGGGACAGGGGCTACAATGAGCAGTTCTTC
cdr3_aa: CASSYRDRGYNEQFF

v_call: TRBV19
clone_size: .
j_call: TRBJ2-3
d_call: TRBD1
cdr3_nt: TGTGCCAGTAGTATTCAGGGGGCAGGTGCAGATACGCAGTATTTT
cdr3_aa: CASSIQGAGADTQYF

v_call: TRBV2
clone_size: .
j_call: TRBJ2-5
d_call: TRBD2
cdr3_nt: TGTGCCAGCTCCTCCGGGACTAGTGCAGAGACCCAGTACTTC
cdr3_aa: CASSSGTSAETQYF

v_call: TRBV3-1/TRBV3-2
clone_size: .
j_call: TRBJ2-5
d_call: .
cdr3_nt: TGTGCCAGCAGACGGGGAGAGACCCAGTACTTC
cdr3_aa: CASRRGETQYF

v_call: TRBV28
clone_size: .
j_call: TRBJ2-7
d_call: TRBD1
cdr3_nt: TGTGCCAGCAGTTTATCGGGGACAGCAGTCGTCGAGCAGTACTTC
cdr3_aa: CASSLSGTAVVEQYF

v_call: TRBV4-2
clone_size: .
j_call: TRBJ2-3
d_call: TRBD2
cdr3_nt: TGTGCCAGCAGCCAAGATGACCTAGCGGGAGTTACAGATACGCAGTATTTT
cdr3_aa: CASSQDDLAGVTDTQYF

v_call: TRBV7-9
clone_size: .
j_call: TRBJ2-1
d_call: TRBD1
cdr3_nt: TGTGCCAGCAGCCCGGGCCGGGACAGGGACGACAATGAGCAGTTCTTC
cdr3_aa: CASSPGRDRDDNEQFF

v_call: TRBV18
clone_size: .
j_call: TRBJ2-1
d_call: TRBD2
cdr3_nt: TGTGCCAGCTCACCGGCCGGGGGGGGCAATGAGCAGTTCTTC
cdr3_aa: CASSPAGGGNEQFF

v_call: TRBV4-2
clone_size: .
j_call: TRBJ2-3
d_call: TRBD2
cdr3_nt: TGTGCCAGCAGCCAAGAGGGACTAGCGGAAGATACGCAGTATTTT
cdr3_aa: CASSQEGLAEDTQYF

v_call: TRBV4-3
clone_size: .
j_call: TRBJ1-2
d_call: TRBD1
cdr3_nt: TGCGCCAGCAGCCAAGAAGGACAGGGGGTAGGCTACACCTTC
cdr3_aa: CASSQEGQGVGYTF

v_call: TRBV19
clone_size: .
j_call: TRBJ2-7
d_call: TRBD2
cdr3_nt: TGTGCCAGTAGTAGTTGGACTAGCGGGAGGGCCTACGAGCAGTACTTC
cdr3_aa: CASSSWTSGRAYEQYF

v_call: TRBV4-2
clone_size: .
j_call: TRBJ1-5
d_call: .
cdr3_nt: TGTGCCAGCAGCCAACGACAGCATAGCAATCAGCCCCAGCATTTT
cdr3_aa: CASSQRQHSNQPQHF

v_call: TRBV7-9
clone_size: few
j_call: TRBJ1-5
d_call: TRBD1
cdr3_nt: TGTGCCAGCAGCTTAGAGCCCGCGGCAGGGGGTAACAATCAGCCCCAGCATTTT
cdr3_aa: CASSLEPAAGGNNQPQHF

v_call: TRBV4-1
clone_size: .
j_call: TRBJ2-4
d_call: TRBD2
cdr3_nt: TGCGCCAGCAGCCAAGATATAGGACTAGCGGGACGACTAGCCAAAAACATTCAGTACTTC
cdr3_aa: CASSQDIGLAGRLAKNIQYF

v_call: TRBV6-2/TRBV6-3
clone_size: .
j_call: TRBJ2-7
d_call: TRBD1
cdr3_nt: TGTGCCAGCAGTTACTCTTTGGGACAGGGGGCCTACGAGCAGTACTTC
cdr3_aa: CASSYSLGQGAYEQYF

v_call: TRBV10-1
clone_size: .
j_call: TRBJ1-2
d_call: .
cdr3_nt: TGCGCCAGCAGTGAGACAGGGAACTATGGCTACACCTTC
cdr3_aa: CASSETGNYGYTF

v_call: TRBV7-8
clone_size: .
j_call: TRBJ1-6
d_call: .
cdr3_nt: TGTGCCAGCAGCTTAGCGCTTAGGACAGCCTCTAATTCACCCCTCCACTTT
cdr3_aa: CASSLALRTASNSPLHF

v_call: TRBV19
clone_size: .
j_call: TRBJ2-7
d_call: TRBD1
cdr3_nt: TGTGCCAGTAGGAGCCGGGACAGTCGGAACGAGCAGTACTTC
cdr3_aa: CASRSRDSRNEQYF

v_call: TRBV19
clone_size: .
j_call: TRBJ1-2
d_call: .
cdr3_nt: TGTGCCAGTTCGAGGGAGGACTATGGCTACACCTTC
cdr3_aa: CASSREDYGYTF

v_call: TRBV6-2/TRBV6-3
clone_size: .
j_call: TRBJ2-7
d_call: TRBD1
cdr3_nt: TGTGCCAGCAGTACCCGGGACAGAATCTACGAGCAGTACTTC
cdr3_aa: CASSTRDRIYEQYF

v_call: TRBV5-4
clone_size: .
j_call: TRBJ1-2
d_call: .
cdr3_nt: TGTGCCAGCAGCTTCGCCAGGGGAGTGTCATATGGCTACACCTTC
cdr3_aa: CASSFARGVSYGYTF

v_call: TRBV27
clone_size: .
j_call: TRBJ2-7
d_call: TRBD2
cdr3_nt: TGTGCCAGCAGGCTAGCGGGCTCCTACGAGCAGTACTTC
cdr3_aa: CASRLAGSYEQYF

v_call: TRBV28
clone_size: .
j_call: TRBJ1-2
d_call: .
cdr3_nt: TGTGCCAGCAGTTTGGGCGTTGGCTACACCTTC
cdr3_aa: CASSLGVGYTF